The TCR beta chain described here comes from a study of TIL therapy for anti-PD-1-resistant metastatic lung cancer. Study-level background: Most patients had lung adenocarcinoma. Tumors carried a median approximately 1.6 non-synonymous mutations per megabase.

The libraries were made with immunoSEQ v3. Measured with immunoSEQ multiplex PCR; TCRdb has only the in-frame clones, and not every one. The sample contains 45,000 to 75,000 clones, roughly 91% of which appear only once. Time point indicated: pre-treatment sample, taken before nivolumab and TIL therapy. The V gene's germline CDR1 is MNHEY and CDR2 SVGAGI. Between the trimmed V and J ends, which lost 0 bases and 8 bases, there was a span of 14 bases. The CDR3 is 15 residues long. The V gene is TRBV6-5, the J gene TRBJ1-3; D possibly corresponds to TRBD1 (6 bases). This TCR came from a person between 25 and 79 years old with non-small cell lung cancer. The material sequenced was blood, taken at baseline. CDR3 region: CASSYSRDTPHTIYF. CDR3 sequence (DNA): TGTGCCAGCAGTTACTCGAGGGACACCCCACACACCATATATTTT.